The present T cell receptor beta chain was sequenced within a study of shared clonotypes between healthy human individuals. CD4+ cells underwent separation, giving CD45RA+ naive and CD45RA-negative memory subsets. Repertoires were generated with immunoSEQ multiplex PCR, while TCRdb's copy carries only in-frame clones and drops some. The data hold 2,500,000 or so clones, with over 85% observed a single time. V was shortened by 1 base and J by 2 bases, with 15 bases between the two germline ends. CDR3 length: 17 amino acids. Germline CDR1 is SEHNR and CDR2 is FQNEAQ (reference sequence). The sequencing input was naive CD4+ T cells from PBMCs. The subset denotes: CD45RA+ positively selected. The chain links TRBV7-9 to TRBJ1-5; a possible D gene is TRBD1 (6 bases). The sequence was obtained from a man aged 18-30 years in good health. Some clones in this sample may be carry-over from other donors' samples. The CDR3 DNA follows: TGTGCCAGCAGCTTAGGGTTAGGGGGTGGGGGCAATCAGCCCCAGCATTTT. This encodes CASSLGLGGGGNQPQHF.